This TCR beta chain stems from a study of graft-versus-host responses after intestinal transplantation. Worth noting for this clone: Antigen: not known. The junction departs from the called germline gene at one end, perhaps through a read error.

This CDR3 spans 14 amino acids. Germline assignment: CDR1 MNHNY and CDR2 SVGAGI (reference sequence). The repertoire was sequenced with immunoSEQ multiplex PCR; TCRdb's copy has only in-frame clones and lacks some. Of tens of thousands of clones listed, around 96% are singletons. Broader study findings: Detection of GvH clones occurred in recipient marrow, and some had their first appearance in ileum or blood. After transplant, early declines in HvG clones were associated with peak levels of circulating GvH clones.

The chain combines TRBV6-6 with TRBJ2-7; D is possibly TRBD1 (6 bases). The sequence was obtained from a human donor who was the organ donor for an intestinal transplant. The sample in question was unstimulated CD8+ T cells sorted from spleen or lymph node cells, obtained before transplant. Written as DNA, the CDR3 is TGTGCCAGCAGCAAAGCCGGGGAGACAGGTCTCCCGAACTTC. Protein product: CASSKAGETGLPNF.